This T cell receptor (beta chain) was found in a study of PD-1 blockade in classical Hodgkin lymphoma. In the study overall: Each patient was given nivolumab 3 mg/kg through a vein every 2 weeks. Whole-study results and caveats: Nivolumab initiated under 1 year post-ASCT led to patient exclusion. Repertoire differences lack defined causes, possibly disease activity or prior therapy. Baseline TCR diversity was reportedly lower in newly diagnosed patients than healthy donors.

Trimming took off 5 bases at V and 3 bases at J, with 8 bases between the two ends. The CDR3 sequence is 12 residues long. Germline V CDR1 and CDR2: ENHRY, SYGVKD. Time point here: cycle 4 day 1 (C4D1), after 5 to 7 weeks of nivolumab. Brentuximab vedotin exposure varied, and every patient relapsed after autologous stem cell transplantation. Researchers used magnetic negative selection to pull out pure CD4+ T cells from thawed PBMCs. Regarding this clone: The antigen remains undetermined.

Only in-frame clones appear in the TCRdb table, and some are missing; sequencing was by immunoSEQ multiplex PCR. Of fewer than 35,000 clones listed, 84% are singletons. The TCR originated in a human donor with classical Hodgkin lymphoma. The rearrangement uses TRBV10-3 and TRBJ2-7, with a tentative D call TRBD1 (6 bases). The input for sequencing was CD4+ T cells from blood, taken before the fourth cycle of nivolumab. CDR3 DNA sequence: TGTGCCATCAGTCAAGGGGGCTACGAGCAGTACTTC. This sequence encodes CAISQGGYEQYF.